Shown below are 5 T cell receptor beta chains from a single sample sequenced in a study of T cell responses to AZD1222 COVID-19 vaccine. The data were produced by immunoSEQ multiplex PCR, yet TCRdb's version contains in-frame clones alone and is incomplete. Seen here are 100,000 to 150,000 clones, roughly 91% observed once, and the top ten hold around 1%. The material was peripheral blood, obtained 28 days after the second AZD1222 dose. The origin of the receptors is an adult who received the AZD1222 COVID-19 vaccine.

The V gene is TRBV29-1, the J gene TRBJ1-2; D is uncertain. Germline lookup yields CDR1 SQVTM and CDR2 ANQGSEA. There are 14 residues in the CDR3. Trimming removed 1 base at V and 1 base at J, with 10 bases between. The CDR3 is CSVEGVGINYGYTF. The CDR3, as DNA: TGCAGCGTTGAAGGAGTAGGCATTAACTATGGCTACACCTTC.

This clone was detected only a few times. The chain's CDR3 is CASFLGSGPQETQYF. DNA for the CDR3: TGTGCCAGCTTCTTGGGAAGCGGACCCCAAGAGACCCAGTACTTC. The rearrangement uses TRBV6-5 and TRBJ2-5, with D maybe TRBD2 (5 bases). CDR3 length: 15 amino acids. With 8 bases removed from V and 1 base from J, the gap between germline ends came to 17 bases. CDR1 is MNHEY, CDR2 SVGAGI, per germline.

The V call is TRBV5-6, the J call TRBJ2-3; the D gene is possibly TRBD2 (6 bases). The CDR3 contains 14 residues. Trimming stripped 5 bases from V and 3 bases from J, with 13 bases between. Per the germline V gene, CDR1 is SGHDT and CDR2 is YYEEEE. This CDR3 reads CASRGRDGTDTQYF. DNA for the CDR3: TGTGCCAGCAGAGGGCGGGATGGGACAGATACGCAGTATTTT.

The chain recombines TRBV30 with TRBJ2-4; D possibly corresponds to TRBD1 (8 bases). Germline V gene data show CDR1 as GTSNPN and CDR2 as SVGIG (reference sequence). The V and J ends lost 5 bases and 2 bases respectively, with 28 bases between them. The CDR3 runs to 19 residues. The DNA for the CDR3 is TGTGCCTGGTCGGGGGGCAGGGGGCCAAGCGGGACCTCCAAAAACATTCAGTACTTC. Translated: CAWSGGRGPSGTSKNIQYF.

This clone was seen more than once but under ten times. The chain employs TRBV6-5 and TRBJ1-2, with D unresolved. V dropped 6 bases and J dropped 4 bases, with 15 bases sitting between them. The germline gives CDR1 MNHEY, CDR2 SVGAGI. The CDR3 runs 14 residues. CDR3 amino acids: CASRPPVSAYGYTF. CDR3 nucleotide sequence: TGTGCCAGCAGGCCACCCGTCTCGGCCTATGGCTACACCTTC.